Below are 28 T cell receptor beta chains sequenced from a single sample in a study of identifying expanded T cells in peripheral blood. TCRdb's table, derived via immunoSEQ multiplex PCR, lists solely in-frame clones and lacks some. This sample yields 100,000 to 150,000 clones, of which approximately 86% are seen a single time; about 8% belongs to the top ten. Sequencing used blood. These receptors were obtained from a person aged 18 to 75 in good health.

The chain couples TRBV21-1 to TRBJ2-4; TRBD1, the table's D call, was not compared with the DNA. TRBV21-1 represents a pseudogene. The CDR3 runs to 20 residues. The CDR3 region is CASSPRDRVLTKLAKNIQYF. CDR3 nucleotide sequence: TGTGCCAGCAGCCCCCGGGACAGGGTACTAACCAAACTAGCCAAAAACATTCAGTACTTC.

Written as DNA, the CDR3 is TGTGCCAGCAGTGATCCCTGGATAGCAAGGGATACGCAGTATTTT. Protein sequence: CASSDPWIARDTQYF. V and J are TRBV25-1 and TRBJ2-3; the D is unclear. The germline CDR1 and CDR2 sequences are MGHDK and SYGVNS. Trimming took off 3 bases at V and 6 bases at J, with 16 bases between the two ends. This CDR3 is built from 15 residues. The full variable domain, its missing parts supplied by reference TRBV25-1 and TRBJ2-3, is EADIYQTPRYLVIGTGKKITLECSQTMGHDKMYWYQQDPGMELHLIHYSYGVNSTEKGDLSSESTVSRIRTEHFPLTLESARPSHTSQYLCASSDPWIARDTQYFGPGTRLTVL.

This chain connects TRBV13 to TRBJ2-3; 7 bases align to TRBD1. The CDR3 length is 14 residues. The germline V gene has CDR1 PRHDT and CDR2 FYEKMQ (reference sequence). Trimming took 6 bases from V and 4 from J; bases not matched to a gene: 7. CDR3 residues: CASRWTGSADTQYF. Here the CDR3 DNA reads TGTGCCAGCAGGTGGACAGGTTCGGCAGATACGCAGTATTTT.

The gene calls are TRBV19 and TRBJ2-3; unclear D gene. V lost 3 bases to trimming and J lost 1 base, with 11 bases between them. The germline V gene encodes CDR1 LNHDA and CDR2 SQIVND (reference sequence). This CDR3 is built from 15 residues. Here the CDR3 reads CASSIGQSGTDTQYF. DNA for the CDR3: TGTGCCAGTAGTATTGGGCAGTCTGGCACAGATACGCAGTATTTT.

The rearrangement links TRBV19 to TRBJ2-7, with 10 nucleotides matching TRBD1. With V trimmed by 4 bases and J by 3 bases, 6 bases remained unmatched. CDR3 length equals 15 residues. Germline-derived CDR1 and CDR2 are LNHDA and SQIVND (reference sequence). CDR3 sequence (DNA): TGTGCCAGTAGTAGAGAAGGACAGGGGGGCTACGAGCAGTACTTC. Its protein product is CASSREGQGGYEQYF.

V is TRBV7-2 and J is TRBJ1-2; no reliable D call. Germline assignment: CDR1 SGHTA and CDR2 FQGNSA. The CDR3 is 13 amino acids. Trimming pared 1 base from V and 6 bases from J, leaving 9 bases between. CDR3 amino acids: CASSLDLRDGYTF. The CDR3 DNA sequence: TGTGCCAGCAGCTTAGATCTACGGGATGGCTACACCTTC.

This clone was seen repeatedly, ten times or more. The chain combines TRBV27 with TRBJ2-7; 10 nucleotides agree with TRBD1. Germline assignment: CDR1 MNHEY and CDR2 SMNVEV (reference sequence). V gave up 2 bases and J gave up 3 bases; unmatched junction bases: 7. The length of the CDR3 is 16 residues. The CDR3 is CASSLPRQGAVYEQYF. Here the CDR3 DNA reads TGTGCCAGCAGTTTACCGAGACAGGGGGCGGTCTACGAGCAGTACTTC.

This clone was seen only once. J is TRBJ2-1 and V is TRBV11-2, with D tentatively TRBD1 (5 bases). CDR1 and CDR2 (germline): SGHAT, FQNNGV. V was clipped by 1 base and J by 9 bases, with 7 bases between them. The CDR3 is 12 residues long. For the CDR3, the DNA is TGTGCCAGCAGCTTAGTTGGGGCTGAGCAGTTCTTC. Its translation: CASSLVGAEQFF.

The chain is built from TRBV29-1 and TRBJ1-1; a weak D match, TRBD1 (5 bases). The ends were cut back, 6 bases at V and 4 bases at J, with 15 bases in the middle. This CDR3 has 13 amino acids. The germline CDR1 and CDR2 sequences are SQVTM and ANQGSEA. CDR3 sequence: CSVLRDVGTEAFF. In DNA, the CDR3 is TGCAGCGTCCTCAGGGATGTGGGCACTGAAGCTTTCTTT.

This chain links TRBV5-6 with TRBJ2-7, with D hard to call. Trimming took 2 bases from V and 7 from J, leaving 7 bases between them. CDR1 and CDR2 (germline): SGHDT, YYEEEE. This CDR3 is 11 amino acids long. The CDR3 nucleotides are TGTGCCAGCAGCTTCCAGGCGGAGCAGTACTTC. This gives the protein CASSFQAEQYF.

The chain carries TRBV5-1 and TRBJ1-6; no definite D call. Germline CDR1 reads SGHRS; CDR2 reads YFSETQ. V was clipped by 3 bases and J by 7 bases, with 17 bases between them. The CDR3 covers 16 residues. The CDR3 reads CASSYFKVDSNSPLHF. CDR3 nucleotide sequence: TGCGCCAGCAGCTACTTTAAAGTGGATTCGAATTCACCCCTCCACTTT.

The chain employs TRBV11-2 and TRBJ2-1; the D gene is possibly TRBD2 (6 bases). Germline CDR1 SGHAT, CDR2 FQNNGV. The CDR3 extends over 15 amino acids. The ends were cut back, 4 bases at V and 5 bases at J, with 15 bases in the middle. CDR3 region: CASSSPGLTDNEQFF. Written as DNA, the CDR3 is TGTGCCAGCAGCTCGCCTGGACTAACTGACAATGAGCAGTTCTTC.

This chain uses TRBV7-6 with TRBJ2-1; no definite D call. The CDR3 loop spans 15 amino acids. CDR1 SGHVS and CDR2 FNYEAQ come from the germline V gene. The germline V and J ends were trimmed by 1 base and 2 bases, with 9 bases remaining between them. This CDR3 reads CASSLEAEPYNEQFF. The CDR3 nucleotides read TGTGCCAGCAGCTTAGAGGCGGAGCCCTACAATGAGCAGTTCTTC.

CDR3 bases: TGTGCCAGCAGCTTGGCCCTTATTATGCGGAACTATGGCTACACCTTC. Protein: CASSLALIMRNYGYTF. The chain recombines TRBV5-8 with TRBJ1-2, with D unclear. V was clipped by 0 bases and J by 2 bases, with 14 bases between them. CDR3 length equals 16 residues. Germline V gene data show CDR1 as SGHTS and CDR2 as YDEGEE.

The chain uses TRBV7-2 and TRBJ2-7, with 9 bases aligning to TRBD1. Germline CDR1 reads SGHTA; CDR2 reads FQGNSA. J lost 3 bases, V lost 4 bases, and 7 bases had no gene match. This CDR3 has 15 residues. The CDR3 here is CASSSRGQGSYEQYF. The CDR3 DNA sequence: TGTGCCAGCAGCTCCCGGGGACAGGGTAGCTACGAGCAGTACTTC.

The chain recombines TRBV5-8 with TRBJ1-1; the D is unclear. Per the germline V gene, CDR1 is SGHTS and CDR2 is YDEGEE. CDR3 length: 13 residues. V was cut by 4 bases and J by 6 bases, with 13 bases left in between. The CDR3 bases are TGTGCCAGCAGCCCGGGTCCATCCGCTGAAGCTTTCTTT. Amino acid sequence: CASSPGPSAEAFF.

V usage is TRBV7-9 and J usage is TRBJ2-7; D perhaps matches TRBD2 (6 bases). V lost 3 bases and J 4 bases, leaving 16 bases between the germline ends. The germline V gene encodes CDR1 SEHNR and CDR2 FQNEAQ (reference sequence). The CDR3 runs 15 residues. In DNA, the CDR3 is TGTGCCAGCAGCTTGGGAGGAAGGTTCGCTTACGAGCAGTACTTC. This gives the protein CASSLGGRFAYEQYF. Based on the CDR3 plus reference TRBV7-9 and TRBJ2-7, the full variable domain is DTGVSQNPRHKITKRGQNVTFRCDPISEHNRLYWYRQTLGQGPEFLTYFQNEAQLEKSRLLSDRFSAERPKGSFSTLEIQRTEQGDSAMYLCASSLGGRFAYEQYFGPGTRLTVT.

In its sample, this clone was seen once. In DNA, the CDR3 is TGCGCCAGCAAGGCCCGGGACGTCAACACTGAAGCTTTCTTT. This codes for CASKARDVNTEAFF. This rearrangement joins TRBV5-1 to TRBJ1-1; D is possibly TRBD1 (5 bases). V dropped 6 bases and J dropped 2 bases, with 14 bases sitting between them. The CDR3 is made up of 14 amino acids. The germline CDR1 and CDR2 sequences are SGHRS and YFSETQ.

The chain employs TRBV5-1 and TRBJ2-3; possible D gene TRBD2, 6 bases. V lost 0 bases and J lost 2, with 13 bases in between. CDR3 length equals 16 residues. Germline assignment: CDR1 SGHRS and CDR2 YFSETQ. The CDR3: CASSLAGLADTDTQYF. CDR3 nucleotide sequence: TGCGCCAGCAGCTTGGCCGGGTTAGCGGACACAGATACGCAGTATTTT.

In DNA form, the CDR3 reads TGCAGCGTTGCTGATCACCATACAGGTGGGAGCTCCTACGAGCAGTACTTC. It yields the protein CSVADHHTGGSSYEQYF. The chain links TRBV29-1 to TRBJ2-7; the D call may be TRBD1 or TRBD2 (5 bases each). From germline, CDR1 is SQVTM and CDR2 ANQGSEA. The germline V and J ends were trimmed by 4 bases and 0 bases, with 22 bases remaining between them. The length of the CDR3 is 17 residues.

J is TRBJ1-1 and V is TRBV7-8, with a weak D call TRBD1 (5 bases). The CDR3 is made up of 15 amino acids. V lost 4 bases, J lost 7 bases, and 19 bases lay in between. Per germline, CDR1 SGHVS and CDR2 FQNEAQ. The CDR3 protein is CASSSSGRKNLEAFF. CDR3 nucleotide sequence: TGTGCCAGCAGCTCCTCAGGGAGAAAGAATCTTGAAGCTTTCTTT.

This clone was recorded once. The gene calls are TRBV4-3 and TRBJ2-1, with TRBD2 identical over 12 bases. In germline, CDR1 is LGHNA, CDR2 YSLEER. CDR3 length equals 15 residues. The V segment lost 1 base and the J segment 8 bases; nucleotides outside the gene matches: 3. Written as DNA, the CDR3 is TGCGCCAGCAGCCAAGGACTAGCGGGGGCAGATGAGCAGTTCTTC. Its protein is CASSQGLAGADEQFF.

This clone turned up a few times. This chain uses TRBV5-6 with TRBJ1-4; unclear D gene. The CDR3 spans 14 residues. The germline V gene encodes CDR1 SGHDT and CDR2 YYEEEE. V lost 5 bases and J lost 0, with 8 bases in between. CDR3 DNA: TGTGCCAGCAGTCCGGAACCAACTAATGAAAAACTGTTTTTT. Translation gives CASSPEPTNEKLFF.

This clone was picked up a small number of times. The chain has TRBV2 and TRBJ2-3; 8 nucleotides line up with TRBD2. The germline V gene has CDR1 SNHLY and CDR2 FYNNEI. With 4 bases clipped from V and 2 bases from J, the junction kept 14 bases outside the gene matches. The CDR3 length is 18 residues. CDR3 loop: CASSARRLAGLNTDTQYF. CDR3 DNA: TGTGCCAGCAGTGCGCGCCGGCTAGCGGGCCTAAACACAGATACGCAGTATTTT. Using reference TRBV2 and TRBJ2-3 for the parts outside the CDR3, the full variable domain is EPEVTQTPSHQVTQMGQEVILRCVPISNHLYFYWYRQILGQKVEFLVSFYNNEISEKSEIFDDQFSVERPDGSNFTLKIRSTKLEDSAMYFCASSARRLAGLNTDTQYFGPGTRLTVL.

The chain links TRBV6-6 to TRBJ2-2, with a weak D call TRBD1 (5 bases). The CDR3 has 14 amino acids. Germline V gene data show CDR1 as MNHNY and CDR2 as SVGAGI (reference sequence). V lost 1 base and J 4 bases, leaving 7 bases between the germline ends. The CDR3 DNA follows: TGTGCCAGCAGTTACTGGGGCAGCACCGGGGAGCTGTTTTTT. Residues: CASSYWGSTGELFF.

The chain has TRBV14 and TRBJ1-3, with unresolved D. The V gene lost 4 bases and the J gene lost 3 bases, with 13 bases spanning the gap. CDR1 is SGHDN, CDR2 FVKESK, per germline. This CDR3 has 15 residues. The CDR3 DNA is TGTGCCAGCAGCCTCGCTACGGGAGGTGGAAACACCATATATTTT. Its protein is CASSLATGGGNTIYF.

This chain joins TRBV10-3 and TRBJ1-5, with D maybe TRBD1 (6 bases). The V gene lost 0 bases and the J gene lost 4 bases, with 10 bases spanning the gap. Germline assignment: CDR1 ENHRY and CDR2 SYGVKD. This CDR3 is 15 amino acids long. The CDR3, as DNA: TGTGCCATCAGTGAGTCGTTGCAGGGGAATCAGCCCCAGCATTTT. Translating gives CAISESLQGNQPQHF.

V usage is TRBV7-8 and J usage is TRBJ2-3, with 7 bases aligning to TRBD1. Germline CDR1 is SGHVS and CDR2 is FQNEAQ. After removal of 8 bases from V and 7 bases from J, the junction contained 9 bases not matched to a gene. This CDR3 contains 13 residues. CDR3 amino acids: CASGTRQGNTQYF. CDR3 nucleotides: TGTGCCAGCGGCACCAGACAGGGTAATACGCAGTATTTT. Supplemented by reference TRBV7-8 and TRBJ2-3, the full variable domain reads GAGVSQSPRYKVAKRGQDVALRCDPISGHVSLFWYQQALGQGPEFLTYFQNEAQLDKSGLPSDRFFAERPEGSVSTLKIQRTQQEDSAVYLCASGTRQGNTQYFGPGTRLTVL.